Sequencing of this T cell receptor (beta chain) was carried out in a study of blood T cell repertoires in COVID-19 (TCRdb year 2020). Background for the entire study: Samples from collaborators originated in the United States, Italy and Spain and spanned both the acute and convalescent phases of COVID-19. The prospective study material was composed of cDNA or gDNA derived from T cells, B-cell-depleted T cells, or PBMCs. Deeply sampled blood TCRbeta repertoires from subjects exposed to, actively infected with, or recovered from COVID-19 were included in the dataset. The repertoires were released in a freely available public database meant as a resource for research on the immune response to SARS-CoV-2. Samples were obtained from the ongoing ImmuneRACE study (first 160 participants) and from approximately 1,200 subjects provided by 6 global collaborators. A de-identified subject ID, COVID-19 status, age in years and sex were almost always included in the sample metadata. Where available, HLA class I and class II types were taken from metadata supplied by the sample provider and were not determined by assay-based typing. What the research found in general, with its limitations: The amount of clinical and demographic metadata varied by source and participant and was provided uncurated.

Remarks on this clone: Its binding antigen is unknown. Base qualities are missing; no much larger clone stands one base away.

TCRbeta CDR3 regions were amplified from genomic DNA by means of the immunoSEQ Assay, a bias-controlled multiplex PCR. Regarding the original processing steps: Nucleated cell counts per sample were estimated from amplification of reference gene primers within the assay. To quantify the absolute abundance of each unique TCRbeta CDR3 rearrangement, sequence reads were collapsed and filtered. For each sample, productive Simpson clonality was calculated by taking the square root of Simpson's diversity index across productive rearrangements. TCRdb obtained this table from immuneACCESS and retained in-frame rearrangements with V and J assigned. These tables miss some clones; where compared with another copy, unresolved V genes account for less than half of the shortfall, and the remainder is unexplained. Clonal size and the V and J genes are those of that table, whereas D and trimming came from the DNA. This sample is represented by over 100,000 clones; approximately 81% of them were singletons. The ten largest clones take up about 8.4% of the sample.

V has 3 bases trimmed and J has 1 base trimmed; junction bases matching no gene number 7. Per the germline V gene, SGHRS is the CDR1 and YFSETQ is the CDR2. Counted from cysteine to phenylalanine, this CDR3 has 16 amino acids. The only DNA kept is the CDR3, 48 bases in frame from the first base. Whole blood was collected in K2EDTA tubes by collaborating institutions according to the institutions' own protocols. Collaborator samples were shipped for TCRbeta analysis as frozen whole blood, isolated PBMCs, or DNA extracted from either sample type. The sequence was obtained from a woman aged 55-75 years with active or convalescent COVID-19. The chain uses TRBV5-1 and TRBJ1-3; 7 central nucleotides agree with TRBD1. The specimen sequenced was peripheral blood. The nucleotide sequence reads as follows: TGCGCCAGCAGCTCGTTCCCACAGGGGTCTGGAAACACCATATATTTT. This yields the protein CASSSFPQGSGNTIYF.